This T cell receptor beta chain was found in a study of cytomegalovirus exposure and HLA in healthy donors. Clones were sequenced by immunoSEQ multiplex PCR, and TCRdb holds only the in-frame ones, with some missing. This table has 200,000 to 250,000 clones, around nine tenths appearing once. Study-wide points: Both high specificity and high sensitivity reportedly marked the classifier's diagnosis of cytomegalovirus status. In vitro confirmation showed three CMV-associated chains to be CMV antigen specific. According to the study, 160 or so TCR beta chains were cytomegalovirus-associated.

The CDR3 is made up of 15 amino acids. The junction had 6 bases not matched to a gene; V was cut back by 2 bases and J by 9 bases. Germline-derived CDR1 and CDR2 are LNHDA and SQIVND (reference sequence). Donors came from a validation cohort of 90 to 150 subjects, distinct from the first 666-subject cohort. Concerning this clone: What it binds is not known.

This TCR was sampled from a man younger than 35 in good health and CMV-seronegative. The V gene is TRBV19, the J gene TRBJ1-5; 11 bases agree with TRBD1. Sequencing was carried out using PBMCs. The CDR3, as DNA: TGTGCCAGTAGTATACCCCCGGGACAGGGGGTGCCCCAGCATTTT. It codes for CASSIPPGQGVPQHF.